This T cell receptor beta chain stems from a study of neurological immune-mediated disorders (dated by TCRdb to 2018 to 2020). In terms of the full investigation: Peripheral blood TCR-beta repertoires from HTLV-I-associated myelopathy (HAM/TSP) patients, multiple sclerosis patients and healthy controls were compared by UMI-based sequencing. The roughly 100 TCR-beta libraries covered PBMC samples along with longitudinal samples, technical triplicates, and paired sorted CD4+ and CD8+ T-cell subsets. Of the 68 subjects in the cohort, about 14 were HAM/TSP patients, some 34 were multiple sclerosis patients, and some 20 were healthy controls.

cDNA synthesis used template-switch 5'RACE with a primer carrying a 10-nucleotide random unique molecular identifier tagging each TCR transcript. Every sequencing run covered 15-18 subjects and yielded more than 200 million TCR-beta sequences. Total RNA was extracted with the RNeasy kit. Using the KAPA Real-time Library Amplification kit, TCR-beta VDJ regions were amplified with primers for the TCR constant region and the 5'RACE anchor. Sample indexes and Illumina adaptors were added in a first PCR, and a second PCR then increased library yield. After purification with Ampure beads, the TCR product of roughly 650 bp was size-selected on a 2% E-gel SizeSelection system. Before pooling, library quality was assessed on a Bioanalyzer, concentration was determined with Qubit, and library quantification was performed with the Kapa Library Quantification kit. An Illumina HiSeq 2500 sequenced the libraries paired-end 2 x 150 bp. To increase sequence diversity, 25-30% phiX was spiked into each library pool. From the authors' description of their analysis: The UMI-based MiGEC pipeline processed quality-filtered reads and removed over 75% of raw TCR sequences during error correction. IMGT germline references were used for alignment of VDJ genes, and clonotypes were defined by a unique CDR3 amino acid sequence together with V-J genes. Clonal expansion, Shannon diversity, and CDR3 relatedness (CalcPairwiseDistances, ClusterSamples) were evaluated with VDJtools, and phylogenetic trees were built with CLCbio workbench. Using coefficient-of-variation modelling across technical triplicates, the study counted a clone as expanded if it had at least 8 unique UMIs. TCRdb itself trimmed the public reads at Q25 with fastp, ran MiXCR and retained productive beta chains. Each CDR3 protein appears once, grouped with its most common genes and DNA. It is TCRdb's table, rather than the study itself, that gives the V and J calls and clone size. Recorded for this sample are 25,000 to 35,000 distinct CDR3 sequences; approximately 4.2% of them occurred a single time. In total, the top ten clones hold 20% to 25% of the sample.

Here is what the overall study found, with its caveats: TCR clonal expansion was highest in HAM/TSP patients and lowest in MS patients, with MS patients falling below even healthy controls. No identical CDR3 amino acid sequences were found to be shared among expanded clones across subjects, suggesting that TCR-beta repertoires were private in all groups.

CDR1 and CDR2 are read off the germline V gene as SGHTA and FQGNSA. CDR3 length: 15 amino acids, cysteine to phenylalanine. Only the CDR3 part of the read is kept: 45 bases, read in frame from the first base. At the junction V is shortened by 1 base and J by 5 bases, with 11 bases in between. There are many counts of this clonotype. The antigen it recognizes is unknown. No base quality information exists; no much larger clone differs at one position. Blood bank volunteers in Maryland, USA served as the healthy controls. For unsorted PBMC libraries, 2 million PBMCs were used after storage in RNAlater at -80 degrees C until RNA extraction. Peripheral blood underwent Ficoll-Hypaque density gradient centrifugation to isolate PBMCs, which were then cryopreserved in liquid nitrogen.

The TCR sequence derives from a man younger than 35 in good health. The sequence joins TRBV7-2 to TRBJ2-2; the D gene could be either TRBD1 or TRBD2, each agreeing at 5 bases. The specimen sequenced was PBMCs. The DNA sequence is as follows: TGTGCCAGCAGCTTAGTGGCTGGGGGAACCGGGGAGCTGTTTTTT. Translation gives CASSLVAGGTGELFF.